What follows is one T cell receptor (beta chain) and its context. Its antigen has not been determined. No much larger clone exists at a distance of one base, and base qualities are not known. At one collaborating source in Seattle, patients were enrolled during active infection and were followed longitudinally through the course of disease. Whole blood was collected in K2EDTA tubes by collaborating institutions according to the institutions' own protocols. Collaborator samples were shipped for TCRbeta analysis as frozen whole blood, isolated PBMCs, or DNA extracted from either sample type. After removal of 6 bases from V and 1 base from J, the junction retains 3 bases not matched to a gene. The CDR3 runs 14 amino acids, cysteine and phenylalanine included. The only DNA kept is the CDR3, 42 bases in frame from the first base. CDR1 and CDR2 were assigned from the germline V gene as SNHLY and FYNNEI.

The data stem from a study of blood T cell repertoires in COVID-19 (dated by TCRdb to 2018 to 2021). A note on the overall study: The collaborator samples originated in the United States, Italy and Spain and spanned the acute and convalescent phases of COVID-19. Samples were obtained from the ongoing ImmuneRACE study (first 160 participants) and from 1,254 subjects provided by 6 global collaborators. The material from the prospective study consisted of cDNA or gDNA derived from T cells, B-cell-depleted T cells, or PBMCs. Where available, HLA class I and class II types were obtained from metadata supplied by the sample provider rather than from assay-based typing. Deeply sampled blood TCRbeta repertoires from subjects exposed to, actively infected with, or recovered from COVID-19 were included in the dataset. The sample metadata nearly always contained a de-identified subject ID, COVID-19 status, age in years and sex. The repertoires were made available in a free public database intended to serve as a resource for research on the immune response to SARS-CoV-2.

The study at large found these results: The amount of clinical and demographic metadata varied by source and participant and was provided uncurated.

TCRbeta CDR3 regions were amplified from genomic DNA by means of the immunoSEQ Assay, a bias-controlled multiplex PCR. Per the original workflow: Nucleated cell counts per sample were estimated from amplification of reference gene primers within the assay. To quantify the absolute abundance of each unique TCRbeta CDR3 rearrangement, sequence reads were collapsed and filtered. For each sample, productive Simpson clonality was calculated as the square root of Simpson's diversity index across productive rearrangements. The immuneACCESS repertoire file appears here via TCRdb, limited to in-frame rearrangements. These files lack a portion of the clones; in checked studies, under half of the deficit traces to unresolved V genes, and the cause of the others is not known. That table supplies the V and J calls and clone size; D and trimming were determined from the DNA. Within this sample are roughly 180,000 clones, with roughly 94% of them counted one time only. 0.6% to 0.9% of the sample belongs to the ten largest clones.

Sequencing was performed on peripheral blood. The TCR comes from a man between 25 and 39 years old with COVID-19, enrolled during active disease. The chain couples TRBV2 to TRBJ1-1; 9 central bases correspond to TRBD1. Here the CDR3 is given as CASRPGQGNTEAFF. In nucleotide form, the sequence is TGTGCCAGCAGGCCGGGACAGGGGAACACTGAAGCTTTCTTT. The full variable domain, completed from the reference TRBV2 and TRBJ1-1 proteins outside the CDR3, reads EPEVTQTPSHQVTQMGQEVILRCVPISNHLYFYWYRQILGQKVEFLVSFYNNEISEKSEIFDDQFSVERPDGSNFTLKIRSTKLEDSAMYFCASRPGQGNTEAFFGQGTRLTVV.